The 18 T cell receptor beta chains below all came from one sample that was sequenced in a study of shared clonotypes between healthy human individuals. Generated by immunoSEQ multiplex PCR, the TCRdb table keeps only in-frame clones and is missing some. The sample lists 2,500,000 or so clones; 85% to 95% were seen once. The sequenced sample was naive CD4+ T cells sorted from blood. Indicated subset: CD45RA+ positively selected. Every receptor here comes from a young man in good health.

The chain couples TRBV6-5 to TRBJ2-7, with TRBD1 matching over 7 bases. The CDR3 has 14 residues. J was trimmed by 6 bases and V by 4 bases; bases with no gene match: 9. Germline values: CDR1 MNHEY, CDR2 SVGAGI. The CDR3 nucleotides read TGTGCCAGCAGTTCTTTCTTAGGGGGCCCCGAGCAGTACTTC. Encoded protein: CASSSFLGGPEQYF.

This rearrangement joins TRBV19 to TRBJ2-3; 8 bases are shared with TRBD1. The CDR3 is 16 amino acids. The V gene end was trimmed by 5 bases and the J gene end by 5 bases; junction bases not matched to a gene: 12. Germline CDR1 and CDR2: LNHDA and SQIVND (reference sequence). CDR3 protein: CASSFPGQGWEDTQYF. CDR3 in DNA: TGTGCCAGTAGTTTCCCAGGACAGGGTTGGGAAGATACGCAGTATTTT.

The genes are TRBV12-5 and TRBJ2-3, with D maybe TRBD2 (6 bases). This CDR3 has 16 residues. Trimming took off 1 base at V and 5 bases at J, with 16 bases between the two ends. CDR1 is LGHNT and CDR2 is FRNRAP in the germline V gene. The CDR3 loop reads CASGLAAGGGEDTQYF. Here the CDR3 DNA reads TGTGCTAGTGGTTTGGCGGCCGGGGGAGGTGAAGATACGCAGTATTTT.

The V gene is TRBV10-3, the J gene TRBJ1-2, with 8 bases identical to TRBD1. V dropped 0 bases and J dropped 2; count of bases not matched to a gene: 8. There are 17 residues in the CDR3. Germline CDR1 and CDR2: ENHRY and SYGVKD. CDR3 amino acids: CAISESRGQGGNYGYTF. CDR3 coding DNA: TGTGCCATCAGTGAGTCTCGTGGACAGGGAGGGAACTATGGCTACACCTTC.

This chain uses TRBV18 with TRBJ1-1; maybe TRBD1 (6 bases). In germline, CDR1 is KGHSH, CDR2 LQKENI. CDR3 length: 16 amino acids. The germline V and J ends were trimmed by 3 bases and 10 bases, with 24 bases remaining between them. The CDR3 loop reads CASSPTRGQIPVIAFF. CDR3 coding DNA: TGTGCCAGCTCACCCACCCGTGGACAGATACCCGTGATAGCTTTCTTT.

This clone occurred once. The gene calls are TRBV6-5 and TRBJ2-7; TRBD1 matches at 10 bases. The CDR3 has 13 amino acids. In germline, CDR1 is MNHEY, CDR2 SVGAGI. The V gene end was trimmed by 8 bases and the J gene end by 6 bases; junction bases not matched to a gene: 7. DNA of the CDR3: TGTGCCAGCCGGGACAGGGGACCGCTCGAGCAGTACTTC. Its protein is CASRDRGPLEQYF.

The chain employs TRBV10-3 and TRBJ1-3; TRBD1 agrees at 8 bases. The CDR3 consists of 16 residues. V was pared by 8 bases and J by 0 bases, with 9 bases of the junction left unmatched. CDR1 ENHRY and CDR2 SYGVKD come from the germline V gene. The DNA for the CDR3 is TGTGCCATCGGAAGACAGGGGAAGAGCTCTGGAAACACCATATATTTT. It specifies CAIGRQGKSSGNTIYF.

This clone appeared a single time. The chain recombines TRBV14 with TRBJ1-2, with no clear D. Trimming left V 0 bases short and J 4 bases short, with 3 bases between. Germline loops: CDR1 SGHDN, CDR2 FVKESK. This CDR3 contains 12 residues. The CDR3 protein is CASSQERYGYTF. For the CDR3, the DNA is TGTGCCAGCAGCCAAGAACGCTATGGCTACACCTTC.

CDR3 bases: TGCGCCAGCAGCGCCCTGCGAGAGACCCAGTACTTC. Residues: CASSALRETQYF. This sequence joins TRBV5-1 and TRBJ2-5; D call uncertain. Germline-derived CDR1 and CDR2 are SGHRS and YFSETQ. The CDR3 extends over 12 amino acids. Trimming cost V 4 bases and J 4 bases, with 8 bases left between them.

This sequence joins TRBV7-9 and TRBJ1-1; D is ambiguous. The V end lost 5 bases, the J end lost 1 base, and 17 bases lay between the germline ends. Germline lookup yields CDR1 SEHNR and CDR2 FQNEAQ (reference sequence). The CDR3 consists of 16 residues. The chain's CDR3 is CASSPVVGRRNTEAFF. CDR3 bases: TGTGCCAGCAGCCCCGTAGTCGGCAGACGGAACACTGAAGCTTTCTTT.

The chain employs TRBV6-5 and TRBJ2-7, with D perhaps matching TRBD1 (5 bases). V was cut by 5 bases and J by 6 bases, with 20 bases left in between. Germline lookup yields CDR1 MNHEY and CDR2 SVGAGI. CDR3 length: 15 residues. CDR3 amino acids: CASSRPGQGRGEQYF. As DNA, the CDR3 is TGTGCCAGCAGTCGCCCCGGGCAGGGTAGAGGCGAGCAGTACTTC.

The rearrangement uses TRBV5-4 and TRBJ2-1; 11 bases map to TRBD2. V was clipped by 4 bases and J by 4 bases; unmatched bases: 4. The CDR3 loop spans 15 amino acids. The germline gives CDR1 SGHNT, CDR2 YYREEE (reference sequence). This CDR3 reads CASSLAGGGYNEQFF. The CDR3 region has the DNA TGTGCCAGCAGCCTAGCGGGAGGAGGGTACAATGAGCAGTTCTTC. Together with reference TRBV5-4 and TRBJ2-1, the CDR3 gives the full variable domain: ETGVTQSPTHLIKTRGQQVTLRCSSQSGHNTVSWYQQALGQGPQFIFQYYREEENGRGNFPPRFSGLQFPNYSSELNVNALELDDSALYLCASSLAGGGYNEQFFGPGTRLTVL.

The CDR3 DNA reads TGTGCCAGTAGTATCCAGGCGGGTCAGCCCCAGCATTTT. It specifies CASSIQAGQPQHF. V gene TRBV19 combines with J gene TRBJ1-5; no reliable D call. The CDR3 totals 13 residues. Germline lookup yields CDR1 LNHDA and CDR2 SQIVND (reference sequence). V was pared by 3 bases and J by 6 bases, with 9 bases between.

V is TRBV11-3 and J is TRBJ2-3, with a possible D match to TRBD1 (5 bases). V was clipped by 4 bases and J by 5 bases, with 10 bases between them. There are 13 residues in the CDR3. Germline CDR1 and CDR2: SGHNT and YENEEA. The CDR3 sequence: CASSSDNLDTQYF. In DNA form, the CDR3 reads TGTGCCAGCAGCTCGGACAACCTAGATACGCAGTATTTT.

This clone was observed a single time. The V and J genes are TRBV11-1 and TRBJ1-1; no definite D call. The V gene lost 0 bases and the J gene lost 1 base, with 3 bases spanning the gap. The CDR3 has 13 residues. Germline V gene sequence: CDR1 SGHAT, CDR2 FQDESV (reference sequence). The CDR3 DNA is TGTGCCAGCAGCTTAGCGCGGAACACTGAAGCTTTCTTT. Residues: CASSLARNTEAFF.

The gene calls are TRBV30 and TRBJ2-2; either TRBD1 or TRBD2 may supply D (5 bases each). The CDR3 is 17 amino acids. Germline lookup yields CDR1 GTSNPN and CDR2 SVGIG (reference sequence). With 5 bases removed from V and 1 base from J, the gap between germline ends came to 20 bases. CDR3 loop: CAWGSMGKGLNTGELFF. The DNA of the CDR3 is TGTGCCTGGGGGAGCATGGGGAAGGGGTTGAACACCGGGGAGCTGTTTTTT.

The chain combines TRBV6-1 with TRBJ2-3; TRBD2 matches 10 bases. The CDR3 consists of 15 residues. Germline V gene sequence: CDR1 MNHNS, CDR2 SASEGT. V was clipped by 11 bases and J by 3 bases; unmatched bases: 11. This CDR3 reads CAGTLQGLATDTQYF. CDR3 bases: TGTGCCGGCACCCTCCAGGGACTAGCGACAGATACGCAGTATTTT.

The V call is TRBV2, the J call TRBJ2-7, with D perhaps matching TRBD1 or TRBD2 (5 bases each). V was pared by 8 bases and J by 2 bases, with 13 bases between. CDR1 and CDR2 (germline): SNHLY, FYNNEI. The CDR3 runs to 13 residues. CDR3 amino acids: CASGFGTAYEQYF. The CDR3 coding sequence is TGTGCCAGCGGCTTCGGGACGGCCTACGAGCAGTACTTC. The full variable domain, its missing parts supplied by reference TRBV2 and TRBJ2-7, is EPEVTQTPSHQVTQMGQEVILRCVPISNHLYFYWYRQILGQKVEFLVSFYNNEISEKSEIFDDQFSVERPDGSNFTLKIRSTKLEDSAMYFCASGFGTAYEQYFGPGTRLTVT.